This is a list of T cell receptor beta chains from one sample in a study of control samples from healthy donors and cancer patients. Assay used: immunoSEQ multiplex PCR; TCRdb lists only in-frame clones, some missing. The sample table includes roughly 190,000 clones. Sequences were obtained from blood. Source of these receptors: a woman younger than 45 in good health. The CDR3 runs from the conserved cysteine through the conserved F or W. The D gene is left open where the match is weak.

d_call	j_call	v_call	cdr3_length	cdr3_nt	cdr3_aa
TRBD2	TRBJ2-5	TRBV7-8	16	TGTGCCAGCAGCTTGCCGACTAGCGGGGGGGATGAGACCCAGTACTTC	CASSLPTSGGDETQYF
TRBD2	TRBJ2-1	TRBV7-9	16	TGTGCCAGCAGCTTGGGGCTAGCGGGGGGGCGCAATGAGCAGTTCTTC	CASSLGLAGGRNEQFF
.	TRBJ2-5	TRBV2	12	TGTGCCAGTCCCGGACAGCAAGAGACCCAGTACTTC	CASPGQQETQYF
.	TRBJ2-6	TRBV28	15	TGTGCCAGCAGTTTCCCCCTTAGTATGGCCAACGTCCTGACTTTC	CASSFPLSMANVLTF
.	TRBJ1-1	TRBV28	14	TGTGCCAGCAGTTTAGGTAGGGAGAACACTGAAGCTTTCTTT	CASSLGRENTEAFF
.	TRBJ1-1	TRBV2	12	TGTGCCAGCAGCTCAAGACGGGGGGAAGCTTTCTTT	CASSSRRGEAFF
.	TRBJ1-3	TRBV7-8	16	TGTGCCAGCAGCCCGGAGTTGGGCGGTCGTGGAAACACCATATATTTT	CASSPELGGRGNTIYF
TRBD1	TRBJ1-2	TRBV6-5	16	TGTGCCAGCAGTTCCCCGACCCGTGACAGGGTCTATGGCTACACCTTC	CASSSPTRDRVYGYTF
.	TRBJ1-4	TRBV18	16	TGTGCCAGCTCACCGATGGACCTTGCAACTAATGAAAAACTGTTTTTT	CASSPMDLATNEKLFF
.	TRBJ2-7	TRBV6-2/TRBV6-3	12	TGTGCCAGCAGTTACTCCTCCTACGAGCAGTACTTC	CASSYSSYEQYF
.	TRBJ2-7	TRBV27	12	TGTGCCAGCGCAGGCAGTCCCTACGAGCAGTACTTC	CASAGSPYEQYF
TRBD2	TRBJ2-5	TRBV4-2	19	TGTGCCAGCAGCCAAGTCCCGGGACTAGCGGGGGAGGGGCAAGAGACCCAGTACTTC	CASSQVPGLAGEGQETQYF
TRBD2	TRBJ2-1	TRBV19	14	TGTGCCAGTAGTCCGGGGGAGGGATGGAATGAGCAGTTCTTC	CASSPGEGWNEQFF
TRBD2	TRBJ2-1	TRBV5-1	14	TGCGCCAGCAGCTCGGGGGGACCGTACAATGAGCAGTTCTTC	CASSSGGPYNEQFF
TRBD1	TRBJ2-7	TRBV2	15	TGTGCCAGTTCTAGGACAGGCCTTATCTCCTACGAGCAGTACTTC	CASSRTGLISYEQYF
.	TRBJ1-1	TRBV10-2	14	TGCGCCACCTCTCCCATTGCCCCGAACACTGAAGCTTTCTTT	CATSPIAPNTEAFF
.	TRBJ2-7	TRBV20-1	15	TGCAGTGCTGGTGCAGTATTGGGTGACTCCTACGAGCAGTACTTC	CSAGAVLGDSYEQYF
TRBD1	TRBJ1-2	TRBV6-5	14	TGTGCCTGTCGAGAACAGGGGGCAGTCTATGGCTACACCTTC	CACREQGAVYGYTF
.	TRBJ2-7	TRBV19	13	TGTGCCAGTAGTATGGGACGGTTCTACGAGCAGTACTTC	CASSMGRFYEQYF
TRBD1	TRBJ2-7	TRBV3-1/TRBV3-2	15	TGTGCCAGCAGCCATAACAGGGGAAGATCCTACGAGCAGTACTTC	CASSHNRGRSYEQYF
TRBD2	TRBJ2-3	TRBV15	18	TGTGCCACCAGCCCCCTCCGCCAAGCGGGGACTAGCACAGATACGCAGTATTTT	CATSPLRQAGTSTDTQYF
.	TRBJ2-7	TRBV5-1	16	TGCGCCAGCAGCTTGGATACAGGGTACCCGATCTACGAGCAGTACTTC	CASSLDTGYPIYEQYF
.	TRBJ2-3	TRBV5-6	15	TGTGCCAGCAGCTTGCTATCTGACGGCACAGATACGCAGTATTTT	CASSLLSDGTDTQYF
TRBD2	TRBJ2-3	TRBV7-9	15	TGTGCCAGCAGTTATACGAGCGGGGGAACAGATACGCAGTATTTT	CASSYTSGGTDTQYF
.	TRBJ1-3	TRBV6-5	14	TGTGCCAGCAGTCCGACTTTCTCTGGAAACACCATATATTTT	CASSPTFSGNTIYF
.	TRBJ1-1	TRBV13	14	TGTGCCAGCAGCACCCGGACAGTCAACACTGAAGCTTTCTTT	CASSTRTVNTEAFF
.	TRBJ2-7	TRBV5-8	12	TGTGCCAGCAGGTCGGGATCGGCCGAGCAGTACTTC	CASRSGSAEQYF
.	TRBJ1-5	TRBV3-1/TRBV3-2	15	TGTGCCAGCAGCCAAAGTGGTGGGGGCAATCAGCCCCAGCATTTT	CASSQSGGGNQPQHF